One and the same sample provided the 28 T cell receptor beta chains below, sequenced in a study of blood T cell repertoires in COVID-19. TCRdb's copy holds only in-frame clones and misses some; the assay was immunoSEQ multiplex PCR. This sample has roughly 50,000 clones, with less than 90% found just once. The sample comprised peripheral blood. The source of these receptors is a woman aged 55 to 70 with acute or convalescent COVID-19.

V gene TRBV27 combines with J gene TRBJ2-3; D gene uncertain. V was trimmed by 8 bases and J by 5 bases, leaving 14 bases between them. The CDR3 runs 13 residues. Germline CDR1 and CDR2: MNHEY and SMNVEV (reference sequence). The CDR3 spells CASGSRLEDTQYF. CDR3 coding DNA: TGTGCCAGCGGTTCCAGGCTCGAAGATACGCAGTATTTT.

This clone was detected a few times. The chain employs TRBV3-1 (or the pseudogene TRBV3-2) and TRBJ2-7; a weak D match, TRBD2 (7 bases). V was clipped by 4 bases and J by 7 bases, with 11 bases between them. Per the germline V gene, CDR1 is LGHDT and CDR2 is YNNKEL (reference sequence). CDR3 size: 12 residues. CDR3 sequence: CASSRGGVEQYF. For the CDR3, the DNA is TGTGCCAGCAGCCGAGGGGGGGTAGAGCAGTACTTC.

The chain links TRBV28 to TRBJ1-2; D is undetermined. V lost 8 bases, J lost 4 bases, and 17 bases lay in between. This CDR3 is 14 amino acids long. The V gene's germline CDR1 is MDHEN and CDR2 SYDVKM. This CDR3 is CASGGQTFSYGYTF. CDR3 coding DNA: TGTGCCAGCGGAGGCCAGACCTTTAGCTATGGCTACACCTTC.

CDR3 loop: CASSLGTGASYEQYF. The CDR3 nucleotides are TGTGCCAGCAGCTTAGGTACGGGAGCCTCCTACGAGCAGTACTTC. This sequence joins TRBV7-9 and TRBJ2-7, with D possibly matching TRBD2 (6 bases). The V end lost 1 base, the J end lost 0 bases, and 10 bases lay between the germline ends. The CDR3 contains 15 residues. CDR1 and CDR2 (germline): SEHNR, FQNEAQ (reference sequence).

The chain combines TRBV7-3 with TRBJ2-2; no clear D gene. Trimming pared 1 base from V and 5 bases from J, leaving 5 bases between. This CDR3 has 13 residues. Germline CDR1 is SGHTA and CDR2 is FQGTGA. As DNA, the CDR3 is TGTGCCAGCAGCTTAAGAGCTACCGGGGAGCTGTTTTTT. It specifies CASSLRATGELFF.

There are a few counts of this clone. The chain employs TRBV28 and TRBJ1-2; D uncertain. The ends were cut back, 5 bases at V and 4 bases at J, with 11 bases in the middle. This CDR3 contains 13 residues. The germline V gene has CDR1 MDHEN and CDR2 SYDVKM. CDR3 bases: TGTGCCAGCAGTATCAACCTAAGCTATGGCTACACCTTC. Protein product: CASSINLSYGYTF.

This clone turned up a few times. J is TRBJ1-2 and V is TRBV28; weak D call: TRBD1 (6 bases). Germline V gene data show CDR1 as MDHEN and CDR2 as SYDVKM. V lost 5 bases to trimming and J lost 3 bases, with 10 bases between them. This CDR3 spans 13 amino acids. CDR3 protein: CASSRTAYYGYTF. The CDR3 nucleotides are TGTGCCAGCAGTAGGACAGCCTACTATGGCTACACCTTC.

This clone was picked up one time. J is TRBJ1-6 and V is TRBV28; perhaps TRBD1 as D (5 bases). Germline V lookup: CDR1 MDHEN, CDR2 SYDVKM. This CDR3 has 17 amino acids. V lost 3 bases and J 5 bases, leaving 17 bases between the germline ends. CDR3 region: CASSLAGVDGDNSPLHF. CDR3 nucleotide sequence: TGTGCCAGCAGTTTGGCGGGGGTGGATGGCGATAATTCACCCCTCCACTTT.

The chain combines TRBV11-2 with TRBJ2-1, with unresolved D. The CDR3 has 16 amino acids. Trimming cost V 1 base and J 6 bases, with 16 bases left between them. Germline CDR1 SGHAT, CDR2 FQNNGV. CDR3 in DNA: TGTGCCAGCAGCTTAGCTGGCGCAGGTGTCGGCAATGAGCAGTTCTTC. It encodes CASSLAGAGVGNEQFF.

The V gene is TRBV27, the J gene TRBJ2-6; no reliable D call. CDR1 and CDR2 (germline): MNHEY, SMNVEV (reference sequence). V gave up 7 bases and J gave up 2 bases, with 6 bases separating them. This CDR3 spans 13 amino acids. CDR3 nucleotide sequence: TGTGCCAGCACCCTAGCTGGGGCCAACGTCCTGACTTTC. Encoded protein: CASTLAGANVLTF.

The rearrangement joins TRBV12-3 or TRBV12-4 to TRBJ1-2; D is uncertain. This CDR3 comprises 13 residues. V was shortened by 3 bases and J by 6 bases, with 11 bases between the two germline ends. The DNA for the CDR3 is TGTGCCAGCAGTTTTTCAGTTAAAGATGGCTACACCTTC. The encoded protein is CASSFSVKDGYTF.

This chain links TRBV20-1 with TRBJ2-7; 13 bases match TRBD2. The junction had 4 bases not matched to a gene; V was cut back by 3 bases and J by 5 bases. The germline V gene has CDR1 DFQATT and CDR2 SNEGSKA (reference sequence). This CDR3 comprises 14 residues. The CDR3 nucleotides are TGCAGTGCTAGTAGGACTAGCGGGGGAGACGAGCAGTACTTC. Residues: CSASRTSGGDEQYF.

The V and J genes are TRBV19 and TRBJ1-1; 9 bases are a match to TRBD1. V shed 1 base, J shed 6 bases, and the junction held 12 bases outside the gene matches. The CDR3 is made up of 17 amino acids. Germline loops: CDR1 LNHDA, CDR2 SQIVND (reference sequence). The CDR3 loop reads CASSIGWGQGYFSEAFF. In nucleotides, the CDR3 is TGTGCCAGTAGTATAGGCTGGGGACAGGGTTACTTCTCTGAAGCTTTCTTT.

This clone was observed a handful of times. The chain joins TRBV4-2 to TRBJ2-5; 16 nucleotides match TRBD2. Germline-derived CDR1 and CDR2 are LGHNA and YNFKEQ. After removal of 4 bases from V and 5 bases from J, the junction contained 7 bases not matched to a gene. CDR3 length: 17 residues. The CDR3 spells CASSPGTSGGAQETQYF. The CDR3 region has the DNA TGTGCCAGCAGCCCGGGGACTAGCGGGGGGGCCCAGGAGACCCAGTACTTC.

This clone was detected a few times. The CDR3 reads CASSPFETGNMNTEAFF. The CDR3 coding sequence is TGTGCCAGCTCACCATTCGAGACAGGCAACATGAACACTGAAGCTTTCTTT. This chain joins TRBV18 and TRBJ1-1; D is perhaps TRBD1 (6 bases). V lost 2 bases, J lost 0 bases, and 16 bases lay in between. Germline V gene sequence: CDR1 KGHSH, CDR2 LQKENI. CDR3 length equals 17 residues. The entire variable domain, with the rest obtained from reference TRBV18 and TRBJ1-1, is as follows: NAGVMQNPRHLVRRRGQEARLRCSPMKGHSHVYWYRQLPEEGLKFMVYLQKENIIDESGMPKERFSAEFPKEGPSILRIQQVVRGDSAAYFCASSPFETGNMNTEAFFGQGTRLTVV.

This clone was detected only a few times. This chain links TRBV10-3 with TRBJ2-1, with TRBD1 identical over 8 bases. Germline lookup yields CDR1 ENHRY and CDR2 SYGVKD. The CDR3 length is 16 residues. V lost 3 bases to trimming and J lost 7 bases; unmatched junction nucleotides: 11. The CDR3 here is CAISDPTGGYGNEQFF. The CDR3 DNA follows: TGTGCCATCAGTGACCCAACAGGGGGGTACGGGAATGAGCAGTTCTTC.

This rearrangement joins TRBV5-1 to TRBJ2-3; D remains unclear. Germline V lookup: CDR1 SGHRS, CDR2 YFSETQ. This CDR3 has 14 residues. V dropped 0 bases and J dropped 4 bases, with 9 bases sitting between them. CDR3 DNA: TGCGCCAGCAGCTTGGAATTGAGTTCAGATACGCAGTATTTT. The encoded protein is CASSLELSSDTQYF.

The chain combines TRBV6-1 with TRBJ1-4; 8 bases fit TRBD1. The CDR3 length is 15 residues. The V gene end was trimmed by 3 bases and the J gene end by 8 bases; junction bases not matched to a gene: 8. The germline CDR1 and CDR2 sequences are MNHNS and SASEGT. The CDR3 region is CASSDMGQAIEKLFF. Written as DNA, the CDR3 is TGTGCCAGCAGTGACATGGGACAGGCCATCGAAAAACTGTTTTTT.

The chain has TRBV30 and TRBJ1-5; D remains unclear. This CDR3 has 13 amino acids. From germline, CDR1 is GTSNPN and CDR2 SVGIG (reference sequence). The V end lost 2 bases, the J end lost 3 bases, and 8 bases lay between the germline ends. The CDR3 DNA reads as TGTGCCTGGAGTACAGATTACAATCAGCCCCAGCATTTT. As protein: CAWSTDYNQPQHF. The full variable domain, in which reference TRBV30 and TRBJ1-5 provide the parts outside the CDR3, is SQTIHQWPATLVQPVGSPLSLECTVEGTSNPNLYWYRQAAGRGLQLLFYSVGIGQISSEVPQNLSASRPQDRQFILSSKKLLLSDSGFYLCAWSTDYNQPQHFGDGTRLSIL.

The gene calls are TRBV28 and TRBJ1-2; possibly TRBD1 for D (6 bases). CDR3 length equals 13 residues. V was shortened by 6 bases and J by 4 bases, with 12 bases between the two germline ends. The germline gives CDR1 MDHEN, CDR2 SYDVKM. Written as DNA, the CDR3 is TGTGCCAGCAGCTTAAGACAGGTCTATGGCTACACCTTC. The encoded protein is CASSLRQVYGYTF.

This clone turned up a few times. This chain links TRBV19 with TRBJ1-1, with 8 bases identical to TRBD1. Trimming cost V 1 base and J 1 base; bases outside gene matches: 5. The length of the CDR3 is 16 residues. The V gene's germline CDR1 is LNHDA and CDR2 SQIVND (reference sequence). The CDR3 DNA is TGTGCCAGTAGTATAGTAGCCGGGACAGGGAACACTGAAGCTTTCTTT. Residues: CASSIVAGTGNTEAFF.

This chain uses TRBV19 with TRBJ1-4; no clear D. V was shortened by 3 bases and J by 0 bases, with 5 bases between the two germline ends. Germline V gene lookup returns CDR1 LNHDA and CDR2 SQIVND (reference sequence). The CDR3 is 14 amino acids. As DNA, the CDR3 is TGTGCCAGTAGTATTCTAGCAACTAATGAAAAACTGTTTTTT. Translated: CASSILATNEKLFF.

The chain carries TRBV21-1 and TRBJ2-5; the table's D call TRBD2 went unverified against the DNA. TRBV21-1 is given as a pseudogene. The CDR3 has 18 residues. This CDR3 is CASSKESPSRSEKETQYF. CDR3 nucleotide sequence: TGTGCCAGCAGCAAAGAATCCCCTTCTAGGAGTGAAAAAGAGACCCAGTACTTC.

The V gene is TRBV19, the J gene TRBJ2-7; D remains unclear. This CDR3 spans 13 amino acids. CDR1 and CDR2 from the germline V gene are LNHDA and SQIVND (reference sequence). Trimming left V 8 bases short and J 0 bases short, with 11 bases between. The CDR3, as DNA: TGTGCCAGTGCTACTATCCCCTCCTACGAGCAGTACTTC. Residues: CASATIPSYEQYF.

The gene calls are TRBV7-8 and TRBJ2-1; D perhaps matches TRBD1 (5 bases). This CDR3 has 19 amino acids. CDR1 and CDR2 (germline): SGHVS, FQNEAQ. V was pared by 2 bases and J by 8 bases, with 28 bases between. CDR3 loop: CASSLIWTIGSPRLDEQFF. The CDR3 DNA follows: TGTGCCAGCAGCTTAATCTGGACAATCGGCAGCCCCCGCCTCGATGAGCAGTTCTTC.

This chain joins TRBV2 and TRBJ2-5; 7 bases align to TRBD2. This CDR3 is 13 amino acids long. V lost 3 bases to trimming and J lost 8 bases; unmatched junction nucleotides: 6. Germline loops: CDR1 SNHLY, CDR2 FYNNEI. In nucleotides, the CDR3 is TGTGCCAGCAGTGATTCGGGGGGTAGAACCCAGTACTTC. This sequence encodes CASSDSGGRTQYF. The full variable domain, rest sourced from reference TRBV2 and TRBJ2-5, is EPEVTQTPSHQVTQMGQEVILRCVPISNHLYFYWYRQILGQKVEFLVSFYNNEISEKSEIFDDQFSVERPDGSNFTLKIRSTKLEDSAMYFCASSDSGGRTQYFGPGTRLLVL.

V usage is TRBV7-2 and J usage is TRBJ2-5, with 7 bases that match TRBD2. CDR3 length: 14 amino acids. The germline CDR1 and CDR2 sequences are SGHTA and FQGNSA. The V gene end was trimmed by 8 bases and the J gene end by 1 base; junction bases not matched to a gene: 7. The CDR3 sequence: CASPLGGGQETQYF. Written as DNA, the CDR3 is TGTGCCAGCCCATTGGGGGGGGGCCAAGAGACCCAGTACTTC.

The rearrangement links TRBV5-8 to TRBJ1-4, with 7 bases identical to TRBD1. The germline gives CDR1 SGHTS, CDR2 YDEGEE. V shed 6 bases and J 5 bases; nucleotides not matched to a gene: 7. The CDR3 consists of 14 residues. The CDR3 DNA sequence: TGTGCCAGCACGCACGGGACAGTAAATGAAAAACTGTTTTTT. It is translated as CASTHGTVNEKLFF.